These 28 T cell receptor beta chains were sequenced from one sample in a study of monozygotic twins with inflammatory bowel disease. TCRdb re-called the 5' RACE reads and shows each CDR3 protein once, DNA omitted. The sample totals around 220,000 distinct CDR3 sequences. The specimen sequenced was blood. The receptor set was obtained from a human donor with ulcerative colitis or Crohn's disease, or a healthy co-twin of an affected twin (not recorded which).

The chain links TRBV6-2 or TRBV6-3 to TRBJ2-6; the TCRdb call, TRBD1, lacks DNA for checking. There are 22 residues in the CDR3. CDR1 is MNHEY, CDR2 SVGEGT, per germline. This CDR3 reads CASSYKRGSGAILDSGADVLTF.

The chain employs TRBV6-2 or TRBV6-3 and TRBJ1-6. CDR1 is MNHEY and CDR2 is SVGEGT in the germline V gene. The CDR3 length is 13 residues. The CDR3 protein is CASKGTANSPLHF.

This chain links TRBV7-9 with TRBJ2-2; TCRdb gives TRBD1 as the D gene, but with no DNA this cannot be confirmed. The V gene's germline CDR1 is SEHNR and CDR2 FQNEAQ (reference sequence). The CDR3 loop spans 16 amino acids. CDR3 sequence reads: CASSSGQAPGPGELFF.

The chain is built from TRBV20-1 and TRBJ1-1; the TCRdb D gene call, TRBD1, has no DNA to confirm it. CDR1 DFQATT and CDR2 SNEGSKA come from the germline V gene (reference sequence). The CDR3 covers 14 residues. This CDR3 is CSASRQGITAEAFF.

The gene calls are TRBV28 and TRBJ1-1; the TRBD1 assignment by TCRdb is unverifiable without DNA. This CDR3 spans 16 amino acids. Germline V lookup: CDR1 MDHEN, CDR2 SYDVKM. CDR3 loop: CASSLRPGAGKTEAFF.

V usage is TRBV15 and J usage is TRBJ2-2; TCRdb's D call, TRBD1, is unchecked because there is no DNA. In germline, CDR1 is LNHNV, CDR2 YYDKDF (reference sequence). This CDR3 is 15 amino acids long. The CDR3 sequence is CATSRAGVNTGELFF.

This chain uses TRBV27 with TRBJ2-2. The germline V gene has CDR1 MNHEY and CDR2 SMNVEV (reference sequence). This CDR3 comprises 13 residues. The CDR3 sequence: CASSLSYTGELFF.

The chain employs TRBV20-1 and TRBJ2-7; TCRdb selects TRBD2, and the lack of DNA leaves this call unchecked. The CDR3 is made up of 14 amino acids. Germline CDR1 reads DFQATT; CDR2 reads SNEGSKA (reference sequence). The CDR3 reads CSASFIGTDLRQYF.

The rearrangement joins TRBV5-1 to TRBJ2-3. The germline V gene has CDR1 SGHRS and CDR2 YFSETQ. CDR3 size: 15 residues. The CDR3 here is CASSWDRGWADTQYF. Filled out from reference TRBV5-1 and TRBJ2-3, the complete variable domain reads KAGVTQTPRYLIKTRGQQVTLSCSPISGHRSVSWYQQTPGQGLQFLFEYFSETQRNKGNFPGRFSGRQFSNSRSEMNVSTLELGDSALYLCASSWDRGWADTQYFGPGTRLTVL.

CDR3 amino acids: CATQRQLVDTEAFF. The chain couples TRBV28 to TRBJ1-1; TCRdb's D call, TRBD1, is unchecked because there is no DNA. Germline CDR1 and CDR2: MDHEN and SYDVKM. The length of the CDR3 is 14 residues.

The chain has TRBV19 and TRBJ1-2; TCRdb calls TRBD1, which cannot be checked without DNA. The CDR3 consists of 14 residues. Germline CDR1 and CDR2: LNHDA and SQIVND (reference sequence). The CDR3 here is CASTAQGVNYGYTF.

The V gene is TRBV2, the J gene TRBJ1-3; the TCRdb D gene call, TRBD1, has no DNA to confirm it. The germline V gene has CDR1 SNHLY and CDR2 FYNNEI. CDR3 length: 16 amino acids. CDR3 residues: CASSVRQADSGNTIYF.

The chain uses TRBV7-2 and TRBJ2-1; TCRdb designates TRBD1, a call that cannot be tested without DNA. In germline, CDR1 is SGHTA, CDR2 FQGNSA. CDR3 length: 14 amino acids. This CDR3 is CASSPQGGYNEQFF.

In terms of frequency, this clonotype is medium-sized. The chain carries TRBV6-6 and TRBJ2-4; TCRdb proposes TRBD2, but this gene call is untestable without DNA. CDR3 length equals 14 residues. The germline V gene has CDR1 MNHNY and CDR2 SVGAGI (reference sequence). The chain's CDR3 is CASSYAGGRNIQYF.

The chain carries TRBV5-1 and TRBJ1-1; TCRdb's D call, TRBD1, is unchecked because there is no DNA. The CDR3 has 14 amino acids. The germline gives CDR1 SGHRS, CDR2 YFSETQ. The CDR3 region is CASSRTARNTEAFF.

The chain combines TRBV5-1 with TRBJ2-1; TCRdb's D gene call, TRBD2, goes unchecked for lack of DNA. The germline CDR1 and CDR2 sequences are SGHRS and YFSETQ. This CDR3 region has 16 residues. CDR3 protein: CASSLKRAPSYNEQFF.

The chain couples TRBV19 to TRBJ2-7; without DNA, the TCRdb call of TRBD2 cannot be checked. The CDR3 has 16 residues. In germline, CDR1 is LNHDA, CDR2 SQIVND (reference sequence). The CDR3 loop reads CASSKPAGSAAYEQYF.

The chain combines TRBV20-1 with TRBJ2-1; TCRdb outputs TRBD1, but without DNA this stays unchecked. Germline CDR1 is DFQATT and CDR2 is SNEGSKA (reference sequence). The CDR3 runs 15 residues. CDR3 residues: CSAKTRQGNYNEQFF.

This chain links TRBV6-5 with TRBJ2-2; checking the TCRdb D call of TRBD2 is not possible without DNA. The CDR3 extends over 19 amino acids. Looked up from germline, CDR1 is MNHEY and CDR2 is SVGAGI. CDR3 residues: CASSSFGGGSGGTDRELFF.

The rearrangement links TRBV7-3 to TRBJ1-3. The CDR3 sequence is 16 residues long. The germline V gene encodes CDR1 SGHTA and CDR2 FQGTGA. This CDR3 is CASSLESVGFVNTIYF.

This rearrangement joins TRBV20-1 to TRBJ2-7; TCRdb picks TRBD2, but there is no DNA to check that call. This CDR3 region has 18 residues. From germline, CDR1 is DFQATT and CDR2 SNEGSKA (reference sequence). The CDR3 is CSARVIAGGTMESYEQYF.

This chain joins TRBV5-4 and TRBJ1-2. The germline CDR1 and CDR2 sequences are SGHNT and YYREEE (reference sequence). CDR3 length equals 15 residues. This CDR3 is CASSLANIANYGYTF.

The CDR3 spells CSAPWGVVETQYF. V gene TRBV20-1 combines with J gene TRBJ2-5; with no DNA, the TCRdb D assignment of TRBD1 cannot be verified. The CDR3 is 13 amino acids. Germline V CDR1 and CDR2: DFQATT, SNEGSKA (reference sequence).

The chain employs TRBV27 and TRBJ2-7; TCRdb calls TRBD1, which cannot be checked without DNA. Germline CDR1 and CDR2: MNHEY and SMNVEV (reference sequence). There are 15 residues in the CDR3. The CDR3 region is CASSLDGTGGYEQYF.

The chain uses TRBV20-1 and TRBJ1-1. CDR1 and CDR2 from the germline V gene are DFQATT and SNEGSKA (reference sequence). The CDR3 has 13 amino acids. CDR3 sequence reads: CSARDLRGPEAFF.

The chain uses TRBV7-2 and TRBJ1-3. This CDR3 has 13 residues. Per the germline V gene, CDR1 is SGHTA and CDR2 is FQGNSA. The CDR3 is CASSPAEGNTIYF.

CDR3 region: CATSRQTGNGYTF. The chain combines TRBV15 with TRBJ1-2; TCRdb picks TRBD1, but there is no DNA to check that call. Per germline, CDR1 LNHNV and CDR2 YYDKDF (reference sequence). The CDR3 spans 13 residues.

The chain is built from TRBV6-2 or TRBV6-3 and TRBJ2-2; TCRdb names TRBD1, which stays unverified in the absence of DNA. CDR1 is MNHEY, CDR2 SVGEGT, per germline. The CDR3 runs 14 residues. The CDR3 sequence is CASRGLAPAGELFF.